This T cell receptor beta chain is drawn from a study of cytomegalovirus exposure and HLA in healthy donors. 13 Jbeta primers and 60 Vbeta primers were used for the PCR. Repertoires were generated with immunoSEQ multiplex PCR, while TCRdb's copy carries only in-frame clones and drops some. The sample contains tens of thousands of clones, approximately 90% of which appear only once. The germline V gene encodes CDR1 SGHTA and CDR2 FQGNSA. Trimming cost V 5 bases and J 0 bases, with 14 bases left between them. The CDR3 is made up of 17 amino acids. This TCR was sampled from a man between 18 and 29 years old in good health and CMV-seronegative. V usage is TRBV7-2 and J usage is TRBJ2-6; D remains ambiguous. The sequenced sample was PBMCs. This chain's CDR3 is CASSRPSSNSGANVLTF. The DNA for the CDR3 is TGTGCCAGCAGCCGCCCCTCCTCTAACTCTGGGGCCAACGTCCTGACTTTC.